This TCR beta chain derives from a study of CD8+ T cells in alopecia areata (dated by TCRdb to the late 2010s). With regard to the full study: High-throughput TCRbeta sequencing was used to examine T cell clonal expansion in alopecia areata in both the C3H/HeJ mouse model and human patients. Human TCRbeta sequencing covered scalp tissue and sorted CD4+ and CD8+ peripheral blood T cells from patchy and totalis/universalis alopecia areata patients and healthy controls. Scalp clonality was compared among normal scalp (n=4), patchy alopecia areata scalp (n=8), and alopecia totalis/universalis scalp (n=8). Amplification of TCRbeta CDR3 regions was done by immunoSEQ multiplex PCR using 35 Vbeta forward primers and 13 Jbeta reverse primers. RNA was obtained with the PAXgene miRNA kit for fixed scalp, the miRNeasy kit for PBMCs, and the RNeasy kit for mouse skin. General conclusions and limits of the study: Unlike mouse skin, which is dominated by gammadelta T cells, normal human skin has resident alphabeta T cells that are also sequenced, and this complicates analysis of the scalp TCR repertoire. Higher clonality and more expanded CD8+ clones were observed in lesional scalp than in normal scalp, particularly in alopecia totalis/universalis, a finding suggestive of antigenic drive. Shared TCR sequences between patients were less evident than in mice, which may be partly attributable to HLA diversity in the patient population.

The library relied on the immunoSEQ multiplex PCR assay. RNA was extracted from all samples and reverse transcribed into cDNA as template for TCR sequencing. First-strand cDNA was synthesized using SuperScript III with a 2:1 mix of oligo-dT and random hexamers. Amplification bias was assessed with a synthetic immune receptor repertoire, and residual bias was removed computationally. On the study's bioinformatics: Raw reads were preprocessed to remove errors, and CDR3 was defined according to IMGT conventions as the region from the conserved cysteine to phenylalanine. To get clonality, Shannon entropy was normalized by log2 of the number of productive unique TCRs and the result was subtracted from 1. CD4 or CD8 identity of scalp clones was inferred by cross-referencing scalp TCRbeta sequences with sorted blood CD4 and CD8 repertoires. The immuneACCESS repertoire file appears here via TCRdb, limited to in-frame rearrangements. These files lack a portion of the clones; in checked studies, under half of the deficit traces to unresolved V genes, and the cause of the others is not known. V, J and clone size were drawn from that table, and D and trimming were deduced from the DNA. For this sample there are about 82,000 clones; just over 50% appear just once. The ten largest clonotypes hold approximately 5.7% of the sample.

The CDR1 and CDR2 encoded by the germline V gene are MDHEN and SYDVKM. Taken from cysteine to phenylalanine, the CDR3 has 15 residues. Only the CDR3 part of the read is kept: 45 bases, read in frame from the first base. V is reduced by 5 bases and J by 2 bases, leaving a spacing of 16 bases between them. Lesional scalp punch biopsies and peripheral blood were collected from alopecia areata patients. PBMCs were isolated by density centrifugation and stained for CD3, CD4 and CD8, after which CD4+ and CD8+ T cells were sorted on a FACSAria. The untreated alopecia areata patients were recruited through a multicenter biomarker study. Blood CD8+ T cells from about five biomarker-study patients were further sorted into NKG2D-low and NKG2D-high fractions. Points on this clone: There is no known antigen for this receptor. Per-base qualities were not stored, and no clone one base away is much larger.

This receptor was identified in a human donor with alopecia areata. The sequenced material came from NKG2D-high CD8+ T cells sorted from blood. Per the publication, the cell subset or site label means: sorted CD8+ NKG2D-high blood T cells. The sequence links TRBV28 to TRBJ2-7; a weak D assignment points to TRBD1 (6 bases agree). In nucleotides, the sequence is TGTGCCAGCAGTGGCACTGAGACAGGTGCCTACGAGCAGTACTTC. Its protein product is CASSGTETGAYEQYF.